This is a list of T cell receptor beta chains from one sample in a study of control samples from healthy donors and cancer patients. The repertoire was sequenced with immunoSEQ multiplex PCR; TCRdb's copy has only in-frame clones and lacks some. The sample consists of roughly 86,000 clones, 91% of them appearing once. The sample consisted of blood. The receptors shown here come from a man aged 25-40 years in good health. Both conserved end residues are part of each CDR3. D genes are given only for firm matches. Size tells how often a clone was seen (once, few, many) or the class of an expanded clone, and some rows leave it out.

D gene	clone size	V gene	J gene	CDR3 protein	CDR3 DNA
-	-	TRBV2	TRBJ2-7	CASSLGAYEQYF	TGTGCCAGCAGTTTGGGGGCCTACGAGCAGTACTTC
-	-	TRBV30	TRBJ1-3	CATEMVTGNTIYF	TGTGCGACCGAGATGGTTACTGGAAACACCATATATTTT
-	-	TRBV29-1	TRBJ1-3	CSVEHLTGGSVGNTIYF	TGCAGCGTAGAACACCTGACAGGCGGGTCGGTTGGAAACACCATATATTTT
-	-	TRBV3-1/TRBV3-2	TRBJ2-1	CASSQDRGGRSYNEQFF	TGTGCCAGCAGCCAAGATAGGGGGGGACGGTCCTACAATGAGCAGTTCTTC
TRBD1	-	TRBV28	TRBJ1-1	CASRVDRANTEAFF	TGTGCCAGCAGAGTAGACAGGGCTAACACTGAAGCTTTCTTT
TRBD2	once	TRBV5-1	TRBJ2-7	CASSFSSGGRGRVYEQYF	TGCGCCAGCAGCTTCTCGTCGGGGGGGCGCGGGCGAGTCTACGAGCAGTACTTC
TRBD1	-	TRBV4-3	TRBJ1-2	CASSQATGEGGYTF	TGCGCCAGCAGCCAAGCTACAGGGGAGGGTGGCTACACCTTC
-	-	TRBV28	TRBJ1-2	CASSRGQTGGDGYTF	TGTGCCAGCAGCCGGGGGCAGACCGGGGGGGATGGCTACACCTTC
-	-	TRBV6-5	TRBJ2-1	CASNRVPNEQFF	TGTGCCAGCAACCGGGTTCCCAATGAGCAGTTCTTC
-	-	TRBV3-1/TRBV3-2	TRBJ2-3	CASSQPWGRGVDTQYF	TGTGCCAGCAGCCAGCCCTGGGGCAGGGGGGTAGATACGCAGTATTTT
-	few	TRBV5-1	TRBJ2-4	CASSGLETKNIQYF	TGCGCCAGCAGCGGACTGGAGACCAAAAACATTCAGTACTTC
TRBD1	-	TRBV28	TRBJ1-2	CASSLVGQGYNYGYTF	TGTGCCAGCAGTTTAGTAGGACAGGGATATAACTATGGCTACACCTTC
-	-	TRBV6-1	TRBJ1-2	CASSEPVRRDGYTF	TGTGCCAGCAGTGAACCAGTAAGAAGGGACGGCTACACCTTC
-	few	TRBV6-1	TRBJ2-7	CASSEQAVSPFYEQYF	TGTGCCAGCAGTGAACAGGCGGTCTCCCCATTCTACGAGCAGTACTTC
-	-	TRBV20-1	TRBJ1-2	CSARQGFGYTF	TGCAGTGCTAGACAGGGTTTTGGCTACACCTTC
-	-	TRBV7-2	TRBJ2-3	CASSLSEDTQYF	TGTGCCAGCAGCTTATCCGAAGATACGCAGTATTTT
-	-	TRBV11-3	TRBJ2-7	CASSLGGGQSSYEQYF	TGTGCCAGCAGCTTAGGGGGCGGCCAGAGCTCCTACGAGCAGTACTTC
TRBD1	once	TRBV19	TRBJ1-2	CASTARNRGPNYGYTF	TGTGCCAGTACCGCACGCAACAGGGGGCCCAACTATGGCTACACCTTC
TRBD1	-	TRBV7-9	TRBJ2-5	CASSAGTGFQETQYF	TGTGCCAGCAGCGCCGGGACAGGGTTCCAAGAGACCCAGTACTTC
TRBD1	-	TRBV28	TRBJ2-7	CASRSAGTGSYEQYF	TGTGCCAGCAGGAGTGCCGGGACAGGAAGTTACGAGCAGTACTTC
-	-	TRBV7-8	TRBJ2-7	CASSLGMGEQYF	TGTGCCAGCAGCTTAGGGATGGGTGAGCAGTACTTC
-	-	TRBV7-9	TRBJ2-7	CASSLAGQAREEQYF	TGTGCCAGCAGCTTAGCGGGCCAGGCCCGTGAGGAGCAGTACTTC
-	-	TRBV4-2	TRBJ2-5	CASSQDYGGQETQYF	TGTGCCAGCAGCCAAGACTATGGGGGACAAGAGACCCAGTACTTC
TRBD1	-	TRBV19	TRBJ2-4	CASSTPGTGKNIQYF	TGTGCCAGTAGTACTCCCGGGACAGGGAAAAACATTCAGTACTTC